This passage covers 16 T cell receptor beta chains from one sample sequenced in a study of tissue T cells after allogeneic stem cell transplantation. Assay used: immunoSEQ multiplex PCR; TCRdb lists only in-frame clones, some missing. Counted here are roughly 2,500 clones, roughly 64% occurring once; the ten biggest clones make up around 2.9%. Sequencing input: gut tissue. The receptors originated from a female BALB/c mouse in good health. The MHC haplotype of this mouse line is H2-d.

Only a few counts were recorded for this clone. The germline and genes are mouse ones. Read coverage stops 1 residue before the CDR3 terminus; the germline J gene supplies the remainder. The chain recombines TRBV5 with TRBJ2-5; the D gene could be TRBD1 or TRBD2 (6 bases each). V shed 0 bases and J shed 3 bases, with 10 bases lying between them. CDR1 is LGHNA, CDR2 YNLKQL, per germline (reference sequence). The CDR3 contains 15 residues. CDR3 DNA (partial): TGTGCCAGCAGCCAAGATTGGGGGCTTCAAGACACCCAGTAC. It is translated as CASSQDWGLQDTQY. The complete CDR3 reads CASSQDWGLQDTQYF.

This clone was seen more than once but under ten times. Gene names denote mouse genes. The sequence runs out 1 residue before the end of the CDR3; the remainder is reconstructed from the germline J gene. The chain employs TRBV13-2 and TRBJ1-3; 8 nucleotides align to TRBD1. V gave up 2 bases and J gave up 4 bases; unmatched junction bases: 5. The CDR3 has 15 amino acids. Germline V gene sequence: CDR1 NNHNN, CDR2 SYGAGS (reference sequence). The CDR3 reads CASGEYRGGGNTLYF. Partial CDR3 DNA: TGTGCCAGCGGTGAATACAGGGGGGGCGGAAATACGCTCTAT.

This clone has more than one count but fewer than ten. All gene names here are mouse names. The CDR3 goes on 1 residue after the read ends, and that part is filled in from the germline J gene. This sequence joins TRBV2 and TRBJ2-7; 10 nucleotides match TRBD1. The length of the CDR3 is 15 residues. The ends lost 4 bases at V and 4 bases at J; junction bases unmatched: 7. Germline lookup yields CDR1 LGHNA and CDR2 YSYQKL. Partial CDR3 DNA: TGTGCCAGCAGCCCGACCGGGACAGGGGAATATGAACAGTAC. This translates into CASSPTGTGEYEQY. The full CDR3 sequence reads CASSPTGTGEYEQYF.

Notes on this clone: Mouse germline and gene names are used. The CDR3 extends 1 residue past the end of the read, so its final part is completed from the germline J gene. The rearrangement joins TRBV13-3 to TRBJ2-4; the D gene is possibly TRBD1 (6 bases). The germline V gene has CDR1 NNHDY and CDR2 SYVADS. V was trimmed by 4 bases and J by 0 bases, leaving 12 bases between them. The CDR3 spans 15 residues. The CDR3 sequence is CASSPGTSSQNTLYF. CDR3 bases read: TGTGCCAGCAGTCCCGGGACATCTAGTCAAAACACCTTGTAC.

This clone showed up just a few times. Mouse gene names apply. The missing CDR3 end, 1 residue past where the read stops, is filled in from the germline J gene. The chain employs TRBV19 and TRBJ2-7; D call uncertain. Trimming left V 2 bases short and J 3 bases short, with 6 bases between. The germline CDR1 and CDR2 sequences are FNHDT and SITEND (reference sequence). The CDR3 runs to 12 residues. CDR3 protein: CASSIGIYEQYF. Partial CDR3 DNA: TGTGCCAGCAGTATCGGGATCTATGAACAGTAC.

This clone came up a few times. Any gene name here is a mouse gene name. Read data end 1 residue before the CDR3 end; the end is taken from the germline J gene. This sequence joins TRBV29 and TRBJ1-2; no firm D call. Trimming pared 0 bases from V and 0 bases from J, leaving 5 bases between. This CDR3 spans 14 amino acids. Per germline, CDR1 MSHET and CDR2 SYDVDS. The CDR3 bases that were read are TGTGCTAGCAGTTTATCCCAAACAAACTCCGACTACACC. Translated: CASSLSQTNSDYT. The full-length CDR3 reads as CASSLSQTNSDYTF.

Note on this clone: Gene names follow the mouse nomenclature. The read ends 1 residue shy of where the CDR3 ends; the end is completed using the germline J gene. V gene TRBV29 combines with J gene TRBJ1-5, with D tentatively TRBD1 (6 bases). CDR1 is MSHET, CDR2 SYDVDS, per germline. V was clipped by 2 bases and J by 7 bases, with 15 bases between them. This CDR3 region has 15 residues. CDR3 in amino acids: CASSLPPPGQQAPLF. CDR3 bases read: TGTGCTAGCAGTTTACCCCCTCCGGGACAACAGGCTCCGCTT.

Comments on this clone: Gene names and germline match the mouse. The CDR3 end falls 1 residue outside the read, so it is completed with the germline J gene. The V and J genes are TRBV13-1 and TRBJ2-4; TRBD2 matches 10 bases. Germline values: CDR1 NSHNY, CDR2 SYGAGN. V lost 5 bases, J lost 4 bases, and 4 bases stayed unmatched. CDR3 length: 14 residues. The CDR3: CASRADWGENTLYF. The part of the CDR3 DNA that was read is TGTGCCAGCAGAGCTGACTGGGGGGAAAACACCTTGTAC.

On this clone: The listed genes are named as in mouse. With the read ending 1 residue before the CDR3 end, the germline J gene is used to fill in that end. The chain recombines TRBV4 with TRBJ2-1; D is unclear. CDR1 and CDR2 (germline): LGHDT, YNNKQL (reference sequence). This CDR3 is 12 amino acids long. With 5 bases removed from V and 2 bases from J, the gap between germline ends came to 4 bases. Incomplete CDR3 DNA: TGTGCCAGCAGCCCCCACTATGCTGAGCAGTTC. It specifies CASSPHYAEQF. The complete CDR3 protein is CASSPHYAEQFF.

About this clone: Gene names are mouse gene names. The CDR3 goes on 1 residue after the read ends, and that part is filled in from the germline J gene. The V call is TRBV2, the J call TRBJ2-7; no reliable D call. The V gene lost 4 bases and the J gene lost 2 bases, with 6 bases spanning the gap. Germline lookup yields CDR1 LGHNA and CDR2 YSYQKL. This CDR3 is 12 amino acids long. The CDR3 loop is CASSPGPYEQYF. The sequenced CDR3 bases are TGTGCCAGCAGCCCAGGTCCCTATGAACAGTAC.

This clone appeared once. The listed genes are named as in mouse. The DNA ends 1 residue before the CDR3 does, and the rest of the CDR3 is filled in from the germline J gene. The chain couples TRBV4 to TRBJ1-4; 10 bases agree with TRBD1. This CDR3 is built from 14 residues. Trimming at V came to 5 bases and at J to 3 bases, leaving 0 bases not matched to a gene. Germline CDR1 is LGHDT and CDR2 is YNNKQL (reference sequence). CDR3 residues: CASSDRGPNERLFF. CDR3 bases read: TGTGCCAGCAGCGACAGGGGGCCCAACGAAAGATTATTT.

This clone was seen a few times. Mouse gene names apply. Read data end 1 residue before the CDR3 end; the end is taken from the germline J gene. The identical CDR3 is also encoded by other nucleotide sequences in the sample. The V and J genes are TRBV19 and TRBJ2-7, with TRBD2 matching over 11 bases. Germline V CDR1 and CDR2: FNHDT, SITEND (reference sequence). The length of the CDR3 is 13 residues. V lost 5 bases to trimming and J lost 4 bases; unmatched junction nucleotides: 2. This CDR3 is CASRRTGGYEQYF. The CDR3 DNA, read in part, is TGTGCCAGCAGACGGACTGGGGGGTATGAACAGTAC.

This clone was seen more than once but under ten times. Mouse gene names and germline throughout. The read is 1 residue too short to cover the CDR3 end, so that end is filled in from the germline J gene. The V call is TRBV19, the J call TRBJ1-1, with TRBD1 identical over 8 bases. Germline loops: CDR1 FNHDT, CDR2 SITEND (reference sequence). This CDR3 spans 13 amino acids. V shed 4 bases, J shed 3 bases, and the junction held 2 bases outside the gene matches. CDR3 DNA, as far as it was read: TGTGCCAGCAGTCAGGGGGCTGACACAGAAGTCTTC. This translates into CASSQGADTEVF. The complete CDR3 sequence is CASSQGADTEVFF. The whole variable domain, remainder taken from reference TRBV19 and TRBJ1-1, is GGIITQTPKFLIGQEGQKLTLKCQQNFNHDTMYWYRQDSGKGLRLIYYSITENDLQKGDLSEGYDASREKKSSFSLTVTSAQKNEMAVFLCASSQGADTEVFFGKGTRLTVV.

This clone was counted between two and nine times. The gene names given are mouse names. Sequencing ends 1 residue short of the CDR3 end; the germline J gene provides the rest. The gene calls are TRBV20 and TRBJ2-7; 9 bases are a match to TRBD1. The CDR3 consists of 13 residues. Germline-derived CDR1 and CDR2 are GFQATS and STVNSAI. V shed 3 bases and J 4 bases; nucleotides not matched to a gene: 4. Incomplete CDR3 DNA: TGTGGTGCTAGCCCGGGACAGGGTTATGAACAGTAC. It specifies CGASPGQGYEQY. The CDR3, in full, reads CGASPGQGYEQYF.

This clone was counted only a few times. The genes and germline here are from mouse. The CDR3 is cut off 1 residue early in the read; its end comes from the germline J gene. The chain has TRBV31 and TRBJ1-2, with 8 bases lining up with TRBD1. The CDR3 spans 15 residues. The V and J ends lost 3 bases and 0 bases, in that order; junction bases with no gene match: 6. Germline-derived CDR1 and CDR2 are GKSSPN and SITVG. The chain's CDR3 is CAWSDPGQANSDYTF. Incomplete CDR3 DNA: TGTGCCTGGAGCGATCCGGGACAGGCAAACTCCGACTACACC.

In regard to this clone: Gene names and germline refer to mouse. The read ends 1 residue before the CDR3 terminus; that terminus is restored from the germline J gene. The rearrangement links TRBV5 to TRBJ2-3; 12 nucleotides agree with TRBD1. The V and J ends lost 1 base and 1 base, in that order; junction bases with no gene match: 3. The CDR3 is 17 amino acids. Germline V gene data show CDR1 as LGHNA and CDR2 as YNLKQL (reference sequence). The CDR3 loop reads CASSQGGTGGGAETLYF. The CDR3 DNA, read in part, is TGTGCCAGCAGCCAAGGCGGGACAGGGGGCGGTGCAGAAACGCTGTAT.